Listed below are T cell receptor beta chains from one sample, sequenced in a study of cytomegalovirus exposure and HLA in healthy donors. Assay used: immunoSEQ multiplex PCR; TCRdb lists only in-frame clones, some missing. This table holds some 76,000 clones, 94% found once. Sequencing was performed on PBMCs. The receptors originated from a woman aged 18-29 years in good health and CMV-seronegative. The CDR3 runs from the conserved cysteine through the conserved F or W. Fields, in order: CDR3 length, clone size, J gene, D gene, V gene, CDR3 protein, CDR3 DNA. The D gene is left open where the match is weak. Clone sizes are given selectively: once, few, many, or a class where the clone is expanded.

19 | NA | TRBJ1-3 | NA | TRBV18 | CASSPFYPQGGRSGNTIYF | TGTGCCAGCTCACCATTTTATCCTCAGGGAGGGAGATCTGGAAACACCATATATTTT
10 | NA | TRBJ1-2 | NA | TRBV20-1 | CSASPDGYTF | TGCAGTGCTAGCCCAGATGGCTACACCTTC
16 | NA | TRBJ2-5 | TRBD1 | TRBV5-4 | CASSLGPGQFQETQYF | TGTGCCAGCAGCTTGGGTCCGGGACAGTTCCAAGAGACCCAGTACTTC
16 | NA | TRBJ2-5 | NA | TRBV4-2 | CASSQVASGEVETQYF | TGTGCCAGCAGCCAAGTCGCTTCGGGGGAAGTAGAGACCCAGTACTTC
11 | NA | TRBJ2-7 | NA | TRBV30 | CAWGSSYEQYF | TGTGCCTGGGGCAGCTCCTACGAGCAGTACTTC
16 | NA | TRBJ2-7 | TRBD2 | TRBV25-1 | CASSSLTSGTSYEQYF | TGTGCCAGCAGTTCGCTGACTAGCGGAACCTCCTACGAGCAGTACTTC
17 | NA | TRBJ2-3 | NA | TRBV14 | CASSQDIQGRRTDTQYF | TGTGCCAGCAGCCAAGATATCCAGGGGCGACGCACAGATACGCAGTATTTT
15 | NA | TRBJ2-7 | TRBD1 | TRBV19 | CASTVGQGRFYEQYF | TGTGCCAGTACCGTCGGACAGGGGAGGTTCTACGAGCAGTACTTC
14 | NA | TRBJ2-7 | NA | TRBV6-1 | CASSEFAGSYEQYF | TGTGCCAGCAGTGAATTTGCAGGTTCCTACGAGCAGTACTTC
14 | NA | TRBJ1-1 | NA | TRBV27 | CASSLSDRNTEAFF | TGTGCCAGCAGTTTATCGGACAGAAACACTGAAGCTTTCTTT
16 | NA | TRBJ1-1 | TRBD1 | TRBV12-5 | CASGLVLGDSWTEAFF | TGTGCTAGTGGTTTGGTACTAGGGGACAGCTGGACTGAAGCTTTCTTT
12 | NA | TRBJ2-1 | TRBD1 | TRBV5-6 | CASSLGDSEQFF | TGTGCCAGCAGCTTGGGGGACAGCGAGCAGTTCTTC
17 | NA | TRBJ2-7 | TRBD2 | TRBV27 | CASSPAFLAGGRIEQYF | TGTGCCAGCAGTCCTGCATTTCTAGCGGGGGGCCGAATCGAGCAGTACTTC
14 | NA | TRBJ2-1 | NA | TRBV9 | CASSVAQGSNEQFF | TGTGCCAGCAGCGTAGCTCAGGGGAGCAATGAGCAGTTCTTC
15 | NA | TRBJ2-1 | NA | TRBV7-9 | CASSPGTSHYNEQFF | TGTGCCAGCAGCCCAGGGACAAGTCACTACAATGAGCAGTTCTTC
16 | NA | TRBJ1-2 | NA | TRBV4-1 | CASSQDPQSVNYGYTF | TGCGCCAGCAGCCAAGATCCACAGTCAGTCAACTATGGCTACACCTTC
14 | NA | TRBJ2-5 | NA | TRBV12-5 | CASATGVYQETQYF | TGTGCTAGTGCCACGGGGGTCTACCAAGAGACCCAGTACTTC
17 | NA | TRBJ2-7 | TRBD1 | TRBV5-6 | CASSSGGQGIITYEQYF | TGTGCCAGCAGCTCCGGGGGACAGGGAATAATTACCTACGAGCAGTACTTC
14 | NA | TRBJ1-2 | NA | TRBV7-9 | CASSLAGGYYGYTF | TGTGCCAGCAGCTTAGCGGGCGGGTACTATGGCTACACCTTC
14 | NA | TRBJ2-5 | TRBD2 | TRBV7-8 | CASSLVLAGETQYF | TGTGCCAGCAGCTTAGTACTAGCGGGGGAGACCCAGTACTTC
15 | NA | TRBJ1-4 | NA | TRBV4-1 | CASSQTPGTGEKLFF | TGCGCCAGCAGCCAAACACCAGGGACTGGTGAAAAACTGTTTTTT
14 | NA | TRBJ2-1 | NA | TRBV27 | CASSSRGAGNEQFF | TGTGCCAGCAGTAGTCGGGGGGCCGGCAATGAGCAGTTCTTC
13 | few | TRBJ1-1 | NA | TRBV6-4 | CASSERQNTEAFF | TGTGCCAGCAGTGAGAGACAGAACACTGAAGCTTTCTTT
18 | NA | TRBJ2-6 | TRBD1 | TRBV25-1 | CASSATGQGASGANVLTF | TGTGCCAGCAGTGCCACCGGACAGGGGGCATCAGGGGCCAACGTCCTGACTTTC
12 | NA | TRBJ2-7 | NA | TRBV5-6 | CASSLGGGEQYF | TGTGCCAGCAGCTTGGGGGGCGGCGAGCAGTACTTC